This T cell receptor (beta chain) was identified during a study of T cells in narcolepsy. In the study overall: Patients with NT1 or NT2 and healthy control donors were enrolled. Study findings and constraints: HCRT-specific and TRIB2-specific autoreactive clonotypes appeared among same-patient CSF and blood CD4+ clonotypes. Reportedly, autoreactive clonotypes were serially detected in patients' blood but not controls'.

Points on this clone: The antigen is undetermined.

Measured with immunoSEQ multiplex PCR; TCRdb has only the in-frame clones, and not every one. The sample records roughly 17,000 clones, roughly 72% being singletons. The CDR3 loop spans 14 amino acids. Per germline, CDR1 SGHVS and CDR2 FNYEAQ. Unmatched junction bases numbered 4, after V lost 5 bases and J lost 3 bases. The chain links TRBV7-6 to TRBJ2-1, with 7 nucleotides matching TRBD2. Specimen: CD45RA- memory CD8+ T cells from PBMCs. The sequence came from a human donor with narcolepsy. CDR3 in amino acids: CASSTGGNYNEQFF. In DNA form, the CDR3 reads TGTGCCAGCAGCACCGGGGGGAACTACAATGAGCAGTTCTTC.